This T cell receptor (beta chain) was sequenced during a study of blood T cell repertoires in COVID-19. At the level of the study: The samples span acute and convalescent COVID-19 from the United States, Italy and Spain. Sources were T cells, B-cell-depleted T cells, or PBMCs; the material itself was cDNA or gDNA.

Authors' processing steps: Researchers report that nucleated cell counts were estimated from reference gene primer amplification. TCRdb's copy holds only in-frame clones and misses some; the assay was immunoSEQ multiplex PCR. V and J calls and clone size follow that table, whereas D and trimming were derived from the DNA. Counted here are around 100,000 clones, roughly 80% occurring once; the ten biggest clones make up approximately 22%. Trimming at V came to 7 bases and at J to 0 bases, leaving 9 bases not matched to a gene. Germline V gene lookup returns CDR1 SGHVS and CDR2 FQNEAQ. This CDR3 spans 17 amino acids.

The specimen was peripheral blood. The V and J genes are TRBV7-8 and TRBJ1-6; 7 nucleotides align to TRBD1. The sequence was obtained from a man aged 65 to 85 with active or convalescent COVID-19. The CDR3 DNA reads TGTGCCAGCACCACGTCTACAGGGGCCTCCTATAATTCACCCCTCCACTTT. Its protein product is CASTTSTGASYNSPLHF.